The clone carrying this T cell receptor beta chain has just a few counts. Its antigen is currently unknown. These data originate in a study of identical twins. General study points: Cord blood beta clonotypes present at high abundance carried fewer insertions; no such pattern appeared in memory repertoires.

CDR3 length: 12 residues. The V end lost 4 bases, the J end lost 9 bases, and 10 bases lay between the germline ends. From germline, CDR1 is SEHNR and CDR2 FQNEAQ (reference sequence). TCRdb processed the 5' RACE reads anew with MiXCR; each CDR3 protein has one entry. The sample contains approximately 190,000 distinct CDR3 sequences, about 15% of which appear only once. Separately, the same data were catalogued under a study of T cells expressing NK-cell markers.

This TCR was recovered from a young woman in good health. Sequenced: CD8+ T cells sorted from blood. The chain carries TRBV7-9 and TRBJ2-1, with D tentatively TRBD1 (5 bases). CDR3 loop: CASSWGTVEQFF. The CDR3 nucleotides are TGTGCCAGCAGCTGGGGCACCGTTGAGCAGTTCTTC.